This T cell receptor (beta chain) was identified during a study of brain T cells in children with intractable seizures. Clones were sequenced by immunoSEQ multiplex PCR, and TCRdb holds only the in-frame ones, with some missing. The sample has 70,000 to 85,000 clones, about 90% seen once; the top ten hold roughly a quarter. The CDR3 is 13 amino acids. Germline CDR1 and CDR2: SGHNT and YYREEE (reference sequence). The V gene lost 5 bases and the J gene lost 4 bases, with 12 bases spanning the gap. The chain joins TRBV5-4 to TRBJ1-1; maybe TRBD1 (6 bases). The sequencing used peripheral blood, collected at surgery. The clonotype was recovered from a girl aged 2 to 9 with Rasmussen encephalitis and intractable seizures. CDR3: CASSRDIVTEAFF. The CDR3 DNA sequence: TGTGCCAGCAGTAGGGACATTGTCACTGAAGCTTTCTTT. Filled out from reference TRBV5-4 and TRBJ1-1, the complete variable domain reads ETGVTQSPTHLIKTRGQQVTLRCSSQSGHNTVSWYQQALGQGPQFIFQYYREEENGRGNFPPRFSGLQFPNYSSELNVNALELDDSALYLCASSRDIVTEAFFGQGTRLTVV.